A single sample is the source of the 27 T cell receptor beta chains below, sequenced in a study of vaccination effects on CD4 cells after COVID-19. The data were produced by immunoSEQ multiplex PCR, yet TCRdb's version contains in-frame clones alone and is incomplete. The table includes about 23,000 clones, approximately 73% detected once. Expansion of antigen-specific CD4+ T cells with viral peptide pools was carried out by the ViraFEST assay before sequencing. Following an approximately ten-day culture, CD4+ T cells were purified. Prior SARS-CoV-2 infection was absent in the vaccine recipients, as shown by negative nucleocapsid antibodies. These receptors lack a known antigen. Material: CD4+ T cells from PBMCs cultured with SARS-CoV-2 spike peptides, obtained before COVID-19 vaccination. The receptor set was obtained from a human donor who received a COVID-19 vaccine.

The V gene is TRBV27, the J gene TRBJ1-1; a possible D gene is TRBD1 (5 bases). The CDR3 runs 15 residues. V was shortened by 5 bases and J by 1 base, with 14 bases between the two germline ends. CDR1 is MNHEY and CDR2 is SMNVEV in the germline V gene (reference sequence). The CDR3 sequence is CASSPAATGNTEAFF. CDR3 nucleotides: TGTGCCAGCAGTCCCGCCGCCACAGGGAACACTGAAGCTTTCTTT.

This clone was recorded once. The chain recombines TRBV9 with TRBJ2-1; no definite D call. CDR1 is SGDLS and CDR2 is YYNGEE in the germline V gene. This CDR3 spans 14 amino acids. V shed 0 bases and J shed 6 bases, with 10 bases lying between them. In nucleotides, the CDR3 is TGTGCCAGCAGCGTAGATGCGACCTTCAATGAGCAGTTCTTC. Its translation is CASSVDATFNEQFF.

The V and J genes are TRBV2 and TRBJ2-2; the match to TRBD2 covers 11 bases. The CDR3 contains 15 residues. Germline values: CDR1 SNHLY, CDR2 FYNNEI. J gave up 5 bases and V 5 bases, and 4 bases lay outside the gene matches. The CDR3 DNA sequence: TGTGCCAGCAGTATGACTAGCGGGGTTACCGGGGAGCTGTTTTTT. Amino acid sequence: CASSMTSGVTGELFF.

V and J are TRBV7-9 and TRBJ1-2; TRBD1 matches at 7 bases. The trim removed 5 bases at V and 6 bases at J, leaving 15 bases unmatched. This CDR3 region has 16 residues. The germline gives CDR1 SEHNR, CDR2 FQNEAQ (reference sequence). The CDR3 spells CASSPPIRQGLDGYTF. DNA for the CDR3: TGTGCCAGCAGCCCTCCCATTCGACAGGGCCTAGATGGCTACACCTTC.

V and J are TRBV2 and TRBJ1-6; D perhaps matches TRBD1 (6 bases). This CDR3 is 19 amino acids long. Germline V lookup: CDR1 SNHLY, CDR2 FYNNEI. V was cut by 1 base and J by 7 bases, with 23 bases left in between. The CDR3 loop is CASSEGPRGADLPNSPLHF. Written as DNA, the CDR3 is TGTGCCAGCAGTGAAGGGCCCAGGGGCGCCGACCTACCAAATTCACCCCTCCACTTT.

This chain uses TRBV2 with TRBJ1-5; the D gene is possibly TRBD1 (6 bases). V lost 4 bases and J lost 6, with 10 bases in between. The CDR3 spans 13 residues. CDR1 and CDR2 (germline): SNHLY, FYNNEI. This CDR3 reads CASSVAGAQPQHF. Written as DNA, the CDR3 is TGTGCCAGCAGTGTCGCAGGGGCTCAGCCCCAGCATTTT. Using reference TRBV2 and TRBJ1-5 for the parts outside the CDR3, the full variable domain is EPEVTQTPSHQVTQMGQEVILRCVPISNHLYFYWYRQILGQKVEFLVSFYNNEISEKSEIFDDQFSVERPDGSNFTLKIRSTKLEDSAMYFCASSVAGAQPQHFGDGTRLSIL.

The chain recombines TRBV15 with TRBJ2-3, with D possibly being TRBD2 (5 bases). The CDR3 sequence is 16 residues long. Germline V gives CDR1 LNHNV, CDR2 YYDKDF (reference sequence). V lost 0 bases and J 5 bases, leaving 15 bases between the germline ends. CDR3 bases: TGTGCCACCAGCAGAGATCTACTGAGTGCGGGAGATACGCAGTATTTT. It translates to CATSRDLLSAGDTQYF.

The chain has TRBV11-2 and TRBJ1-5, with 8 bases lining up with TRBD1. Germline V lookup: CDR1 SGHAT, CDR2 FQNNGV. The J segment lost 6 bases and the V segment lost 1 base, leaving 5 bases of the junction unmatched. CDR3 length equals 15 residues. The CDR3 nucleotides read TGTGCCAGCAGCTTAGTGGCAGGGGGCGGTCAGCCCCAGCATTTT. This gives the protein CASSLVAGGGQPQHF. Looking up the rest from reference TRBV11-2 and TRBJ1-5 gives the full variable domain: EAGVAQSPRYKIIEKRQSVAFWCNPISGHATLYWYQQILGQGPKLLIQFQNNGVVDDSQLPKDRFSAERLKGVDSTLKIQPAKLEDSAVYLCASSLVAGGGQPQHFGDGTRLSIL.

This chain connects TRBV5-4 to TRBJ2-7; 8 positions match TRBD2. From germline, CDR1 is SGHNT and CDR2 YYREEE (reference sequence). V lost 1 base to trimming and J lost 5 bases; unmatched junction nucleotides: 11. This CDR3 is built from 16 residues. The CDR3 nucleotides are TGTGCCAGCAGCTTGAATCTAGCGGGCGGATGGAACGAGCAGTACTTC. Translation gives CASSLNLAGGWNEQYF.

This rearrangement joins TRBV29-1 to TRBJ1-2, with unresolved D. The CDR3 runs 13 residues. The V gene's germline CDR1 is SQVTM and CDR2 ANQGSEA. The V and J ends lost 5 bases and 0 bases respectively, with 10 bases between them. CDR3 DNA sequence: TGCAGCGTTAGGAGGGCAACTAACTATGGCTACACCTTC. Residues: CSVRRATNYGYTF.

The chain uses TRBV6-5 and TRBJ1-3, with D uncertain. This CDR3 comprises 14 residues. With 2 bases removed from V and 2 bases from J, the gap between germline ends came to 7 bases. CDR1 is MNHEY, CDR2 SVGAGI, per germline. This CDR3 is CASSYQVPGNTIYF. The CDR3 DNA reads TGTGCCAGCAGTTACCAGGTTCCTGGAAACACCATATATTTT.

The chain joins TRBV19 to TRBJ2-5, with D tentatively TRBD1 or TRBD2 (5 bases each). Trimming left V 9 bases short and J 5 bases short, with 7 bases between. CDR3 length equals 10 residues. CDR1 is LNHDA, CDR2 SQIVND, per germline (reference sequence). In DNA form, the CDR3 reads TGTGCCAGCGAGGGGGAGACCCAGTACTTC. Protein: CASEGETQYF. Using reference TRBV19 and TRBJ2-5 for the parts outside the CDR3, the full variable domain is DGGITQSPKYLFRKEGQNVTLSCEQNLNHDAMYWYRQDPGQGLRLIYYSQIVNDFQKGDIAEGYSVSREKKESFPLTVTSAQKNPTAFYLCASEGETQYFGPGTRLLVL.

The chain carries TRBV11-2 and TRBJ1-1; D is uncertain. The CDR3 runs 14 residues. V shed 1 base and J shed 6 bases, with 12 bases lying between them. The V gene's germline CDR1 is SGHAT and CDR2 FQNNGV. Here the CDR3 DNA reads TGTGCCAGCAGCTTAGTCGCTGACAAGCCTGAAGCTTTCTTT. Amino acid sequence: CASSLVADKPEAFF.

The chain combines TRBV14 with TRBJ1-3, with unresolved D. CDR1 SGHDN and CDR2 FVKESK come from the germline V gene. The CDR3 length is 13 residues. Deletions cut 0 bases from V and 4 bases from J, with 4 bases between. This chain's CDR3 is CASSQEYGNTIYF. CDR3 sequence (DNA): TGTGCCAGCAGCCAAGAATACGGAAACACCATATATTTT.

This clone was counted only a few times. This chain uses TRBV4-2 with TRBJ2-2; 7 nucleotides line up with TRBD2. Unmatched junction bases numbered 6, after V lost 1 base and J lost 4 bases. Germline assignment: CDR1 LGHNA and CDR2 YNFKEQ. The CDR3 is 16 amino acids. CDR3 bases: TGTGCCAGCAGCCAAGTTGGCGGGAGCGGCACCGGGGAGCTGTTTTTT. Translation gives CASSQVGGSGTGELFF.

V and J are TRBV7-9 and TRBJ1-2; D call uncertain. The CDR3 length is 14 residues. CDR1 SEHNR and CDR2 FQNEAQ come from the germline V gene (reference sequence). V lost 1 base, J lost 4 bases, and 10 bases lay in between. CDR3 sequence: CASSLEQNLYGYTF. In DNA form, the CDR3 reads TGTGCCAGCAGCTTAGAACAGAACCTCTATGGCTACACCTTC.

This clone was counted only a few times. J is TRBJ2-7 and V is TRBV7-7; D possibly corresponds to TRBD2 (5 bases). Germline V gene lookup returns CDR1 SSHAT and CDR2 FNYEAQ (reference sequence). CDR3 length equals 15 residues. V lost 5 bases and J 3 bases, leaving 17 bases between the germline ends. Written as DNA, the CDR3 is TGTGCCAGCAGCCCGAGGGTAGGGTCCGGCTACGAGCAGTACTTC. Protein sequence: CASSPRVGSGYEQYF.

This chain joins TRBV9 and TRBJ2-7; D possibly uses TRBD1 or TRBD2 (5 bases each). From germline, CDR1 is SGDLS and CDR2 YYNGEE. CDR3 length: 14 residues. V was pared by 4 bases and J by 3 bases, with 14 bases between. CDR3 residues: CASSPGTVGYEQYF. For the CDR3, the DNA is TGTGCCAGCAGCCCTGGGACGGTGGGCTACGAGCAGTACTTC. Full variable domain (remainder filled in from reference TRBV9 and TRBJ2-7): DSGVTQTPKHLITATGQRVTLRCSPRSGDLSVYWYQQSLDQGLQFLIQYYNGEERAKGNILERFSAQQFPDLHSELNLSSLELGDSALYFCASSPGTVGYEQYFGPGTRLTVT.

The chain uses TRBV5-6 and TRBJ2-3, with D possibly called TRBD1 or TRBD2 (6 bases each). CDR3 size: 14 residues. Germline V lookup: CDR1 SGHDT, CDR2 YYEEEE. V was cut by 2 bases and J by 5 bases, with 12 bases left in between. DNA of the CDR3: TGTGCCAGCAGCTTACGGGGGCGGAGAGATACGCAGTATTTT. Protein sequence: CASSLRGRRDTQYF.

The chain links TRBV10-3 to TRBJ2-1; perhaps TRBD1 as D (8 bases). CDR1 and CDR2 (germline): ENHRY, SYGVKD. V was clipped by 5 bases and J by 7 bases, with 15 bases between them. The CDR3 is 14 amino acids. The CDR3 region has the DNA TGTGCCATCAGTTCCACAGGGGGGGCGAATGAGCAGTTCTTC. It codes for CAISSTGGANEQFF.

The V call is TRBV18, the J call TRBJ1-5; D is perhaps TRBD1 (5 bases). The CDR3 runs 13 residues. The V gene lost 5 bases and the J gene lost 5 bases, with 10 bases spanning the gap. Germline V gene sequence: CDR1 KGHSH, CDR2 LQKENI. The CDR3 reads CASSTGEDQPQHF. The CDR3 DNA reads TGTGCCAGCTCAACGGGGGAAGATCAGCCCCAGCATTTT. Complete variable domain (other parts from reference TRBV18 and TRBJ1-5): NAGVMQNPRHLVRRRGQEARLRCSPMKGHSHVYWYRQLPEEGLKFMVYLQKENIIDESGMPKERFSAEFPKEGPSILRIQQVVRGDSAAYFCASSTGEDQPQHFGDGTRLSIL.

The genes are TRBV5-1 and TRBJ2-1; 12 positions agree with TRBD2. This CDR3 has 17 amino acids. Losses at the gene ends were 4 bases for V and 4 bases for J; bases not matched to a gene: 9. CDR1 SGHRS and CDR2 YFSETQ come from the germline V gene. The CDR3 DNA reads TGCGCCAGCAGCCTAGGGACTAGCGGGCCCTTGTACAATGAGCAGTTCTTC. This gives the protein CASSLGTSGPLYNEQFF.

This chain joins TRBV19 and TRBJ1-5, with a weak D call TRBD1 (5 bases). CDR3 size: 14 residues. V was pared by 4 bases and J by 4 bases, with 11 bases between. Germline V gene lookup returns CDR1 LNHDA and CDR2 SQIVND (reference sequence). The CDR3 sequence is CASSTRGVNQPQHF. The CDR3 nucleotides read TGTGCCAGTAGTACAAGGGGTGTGAATCAGCCCCAGCATTTT.

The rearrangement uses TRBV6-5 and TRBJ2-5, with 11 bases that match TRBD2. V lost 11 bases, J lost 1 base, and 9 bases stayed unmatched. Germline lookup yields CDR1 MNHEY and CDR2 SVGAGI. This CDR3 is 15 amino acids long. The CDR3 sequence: CAVSTTSGIQETQYF. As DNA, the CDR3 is TGTGCCGTGTCTACGACTAGCGGGATCCAAGAGACCCAGTACTTC.

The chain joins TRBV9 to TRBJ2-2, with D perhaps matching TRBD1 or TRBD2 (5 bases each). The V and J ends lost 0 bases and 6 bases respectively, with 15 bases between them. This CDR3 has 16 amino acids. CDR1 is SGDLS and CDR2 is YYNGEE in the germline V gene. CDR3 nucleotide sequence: TGTGCCAGCAGCGTAGCTCCCAGCGGACAACCCGGGGAGCTGTTTTTT. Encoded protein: CASSVAPSGQPGELFF.

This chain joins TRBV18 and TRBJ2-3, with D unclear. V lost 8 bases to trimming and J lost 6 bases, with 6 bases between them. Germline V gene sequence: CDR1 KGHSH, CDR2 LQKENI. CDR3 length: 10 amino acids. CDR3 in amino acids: CASAFDTQYF. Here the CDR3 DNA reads TGTGCCAGCGCGTTCGATACGCAGTATTTT.

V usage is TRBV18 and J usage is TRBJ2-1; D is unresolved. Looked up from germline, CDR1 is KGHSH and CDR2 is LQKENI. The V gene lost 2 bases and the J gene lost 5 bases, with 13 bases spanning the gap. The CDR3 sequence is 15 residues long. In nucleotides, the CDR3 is TGTGCCAGCTCACCAGACACCCAACAGAACAATGAGCAGTTCTTC. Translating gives CASSPDTQQNNEQFF.